These T cell receptor beta chains were read from a single sample in a study of cytomegalovirus exposure and HLA in healthy donors. TCRdb's table, derived via immunoSEQ multiplex PCR, lists solely in-frame clones and lacks some. The table records some 70,000 clones, 78% of them present only once. The sequencing sample was made of PBMCs. The receptor source for this set is a man between 18 and 29 years old in good health and CMV-seropositive. Each CDR3 is given with its conserved first and last residue. D genes are given only for firm matches. Some rows mark clone size as missing; the rest say once, few, many or name a class of expanded clone.

D: TRBD1
V: TRBV5-1
size: -
J: TRBJ1-2
DNA: TGCGCCAGCAGCTCCGACCAGGGGGGCTATGGCTACACCTTC
CDR3: CASSSDQGGYGYTF

D: -
V: TRBV6-1
size: -
J: TRBJ1-5
DNA: TGTGCCGCAATGGGACTAGAGGGGAATCAGCCCCAGCATTTT
CDR3: CAAMGLEGNQPQHF

D: TRBD2
V: TRBV7-9
size: once
J: TRBJ2-7
DNA: TGTGCCAGCAGCTTAACGGGGGGGAGGTACGAGCAGTACTTC
CDR3: CASSLTGGRYEQYF

D: -
V: TRBV19
size: -
J: TRBJ1-1
DNA: TGTGCCAGCAGGGTGTCCGCTGAAGCTTTCTTT
CDR3: CASRVSAEAFF

D: -
V: TRBV9
size: -
J: TRBJ2-7
DNA: TGTGCCAGCAGCTTATCGGACTCGTTCCCCGAGCAGTACTTC
CDR3: CASSLSDSFPEQYF

D: -
V: TRBV28
size: -
J: TRBJ1-2
DNA: TGTGCCAGCAGACCGGGCGGGGCCTATGGCTACACCTTC
CDR3: CASRPGGAYGYTF

D: TRBD1
V: TRBV7-2
size: -
J: TRBJ1-1
DNA: TGTGCCAGCAGCCGACAGGGTGGAGGCACTGAAGCTTTCTTT
CDR3: CASSRQGGGTEAFF

D: TRBD1
V: TRBV7-8
size: -
J: TRBJ1-2
DNA: TGTGCCAGCAGCCTACAGGGGGCCAGTGGCTACACCTTC
CDR3: CASSLQGASGYTF

D: -
V: TRBV28
size: -
J: TRBJ2-5
DNA: TGTGCCAGCAGTTTTGGGGGGATCCCCGGTGAGACCCAGTACTTC
CDR3: CASSFGGIPGETQYF

D: -
V: TRBV5-1
size: once
J: TRBJ1-2
DNA: TGCGCCAGCAGCCAGAGGTATGGCTACACCTTC
CDR3: CASSQRYGYTF

D: TRBD1
V: TRBV6-6
size: few
J: TRBJ2-7
DNA: TGTGCCAGCAGTTCATCAGGGGGTCAAAAGGACGAGCAGTACTTC
CDR3: CASSSSGGQKDEQYF

D: -
V: TRBV2
size: -
J: TRBJ2-3
DNA: TGTGCCAGCAGTCGCCAGCGGGGCACAGATACGCAGTATTTT
CDR3: CASSRQRGTDTQYF

D: TRBD1
V: TRBV4-1
size: -
J: TRBJ1-5
DNA: TGCGCCAGCTCGACAGGGCCCGAACAGCCCCAGCATTTT
CDR3: CASSTGPEQPQHF

D: -
V: TRBV30
size: -
J: TRBJ1-1
DNA: TGTGCCTGGAGTGGTTTAAATCCTGAAGCTTTCTTT
CDR3: CAWSGLNPEAFF

D: -
V: TRBV9
size: -
J: TRBJ1-6
DNA: TGTGCCAGCAGCTTCGGGTTGCTCCCATCACCCCTCCACTTT
CDR3: CASSFGLLPSPLHF

D: -
V: TRBV7-2
size: -
J: TRBJ2-7
DNA: TGTGCCAGCAGCTTCGCGGGGAATTACGAGCAGTACTTC
CDR3: CASSFAGNYEQYF

D: -
V: TRBV25-1
size: -
J: TRBJ1-2
DNA: TGTGCCAGCAGTGAAACACCAGGAAATGGCTACACCTTC
CDR3: CASSETPGNGYTF

D: TRBD1
V: TRBV7-3
size: -
J: TRBJ2-7
DNA: TGTGCCAGCAGCTGGACAGGGGGAAACTACGAGCAGTACTTC
CDR3: CASSWTGGNYEQYF

D: TRBD1
V: TRBV6-5
size: -
J: TRBJ1-5
DNA: TGTGCCAGCAGGACGGACAGGTTAAGGGATCAGCCCCAGCATTTT
CDR3: CASRTDRLRDQPQHF

D: TRBD1
V: TRBV6-5
size: -
J: TRBJ1-3
DNA: TGTGCCAGCAGTTATTCTGCGGACAGGGTTGGAAACACCATATATTTT
CDR3: CASSYSADRVGNTIYF

D: TRBD1
V: TRBV19
size: few
J: TRBJ1-1
DNA: TGTGCCAGTAGTAGCCTCGGACAGGGTATCACTGAAGCTTTCTTT
CDR3: CASSSLGQGITEAFF

D: -
V: TRBV30
size: -
J: TRBJ1-2
DNA: TGTGCCTGGACGCACAGGATCTATGGCTACACCTTC
CDR3: CAWTHRIYGYTF

D: -
V: TRBV27
size: -
J: TRBJ2-7
DNA: TGTGCCAGCAGCCAGCCGGGGTACTACGAGCAGTACTTC
CDR3: CASSQPGYYEQYF

D: TRBD1
V: TRBV29-1
size: few
J: TRBJ1-2
DNA: TGCAGCGTTGAGGATACAGGGGGGTATGGCTACACCTTC
CDR3: CSVEDTGGYGYTF